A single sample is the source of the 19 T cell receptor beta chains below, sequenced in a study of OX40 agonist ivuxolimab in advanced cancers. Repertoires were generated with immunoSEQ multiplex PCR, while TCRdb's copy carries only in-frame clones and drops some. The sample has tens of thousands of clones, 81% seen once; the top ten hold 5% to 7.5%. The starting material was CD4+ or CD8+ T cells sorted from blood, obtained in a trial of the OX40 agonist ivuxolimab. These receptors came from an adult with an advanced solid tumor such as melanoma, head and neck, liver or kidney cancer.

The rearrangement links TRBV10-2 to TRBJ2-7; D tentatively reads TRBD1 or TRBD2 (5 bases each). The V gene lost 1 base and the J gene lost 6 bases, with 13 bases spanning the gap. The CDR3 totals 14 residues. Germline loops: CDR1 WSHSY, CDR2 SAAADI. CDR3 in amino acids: CASSELFGASEQYF. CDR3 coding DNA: TGCGCCAGCAGTGAGTTATTCGGGGCCTCCGAGCAGTACTTC.

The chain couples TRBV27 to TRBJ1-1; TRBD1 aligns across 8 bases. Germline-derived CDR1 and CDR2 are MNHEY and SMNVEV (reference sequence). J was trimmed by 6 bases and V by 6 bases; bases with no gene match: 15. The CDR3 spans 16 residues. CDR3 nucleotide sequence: TGTGCCAGCAGCCCCGCAGGGGGCTTCTCGGTTGCTGAAGCTTTCTTT. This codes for CASSPAGGFSVAEAFF.

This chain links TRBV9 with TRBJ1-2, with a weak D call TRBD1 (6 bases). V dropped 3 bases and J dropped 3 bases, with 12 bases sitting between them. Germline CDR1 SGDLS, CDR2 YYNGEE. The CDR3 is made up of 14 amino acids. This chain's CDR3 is CASSENREDYGYTF. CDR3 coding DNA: TGTGCCAGCAGCGAAAACAGGGAGGACTATGGCTACACCTTC.

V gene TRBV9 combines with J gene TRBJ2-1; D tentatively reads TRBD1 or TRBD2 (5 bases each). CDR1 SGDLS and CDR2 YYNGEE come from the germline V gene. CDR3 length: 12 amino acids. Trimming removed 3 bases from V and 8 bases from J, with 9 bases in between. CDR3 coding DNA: TGTGCCAGCAGCGATAGGGACGATGAGCAGTTCTTC. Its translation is CASSDRDDEQFF.

The CDR3: CASSLDPGHYEQYF. CDR3 in DNA: TGTGCCAGCAGCTTAGATCCGGGACACTACGAGCAGTACTTC. The V and J genes are TRBV7-2 and TRBJ2-7, with a possible D match to TRBD1 (6 bases). The V end lost 1 base, the J end lost 3 bases, and 10 bases lay between the germline ends. Germline lookup yields CDR1 SGHTA and CDR2 FQGNSA. This CDR3 has 14 amino acids.

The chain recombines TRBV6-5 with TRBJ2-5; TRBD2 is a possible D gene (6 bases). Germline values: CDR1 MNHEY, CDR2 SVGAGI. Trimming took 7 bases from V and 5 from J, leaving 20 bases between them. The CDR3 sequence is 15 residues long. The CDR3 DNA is TGTGCCAGCACCCAAGGAGGAGGGCCAAGGGAGACCCAGTACTTC. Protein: CASTQGGGPRETQYF.

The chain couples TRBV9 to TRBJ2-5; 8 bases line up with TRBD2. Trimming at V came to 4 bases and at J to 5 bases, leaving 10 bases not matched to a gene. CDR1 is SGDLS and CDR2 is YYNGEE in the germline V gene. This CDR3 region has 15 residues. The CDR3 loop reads CASSSGGGGLETQYF. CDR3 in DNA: TGTGCCAGCAGCTCAGGAGGCGGGGGGTTGGAGACCCAGTACTTC.

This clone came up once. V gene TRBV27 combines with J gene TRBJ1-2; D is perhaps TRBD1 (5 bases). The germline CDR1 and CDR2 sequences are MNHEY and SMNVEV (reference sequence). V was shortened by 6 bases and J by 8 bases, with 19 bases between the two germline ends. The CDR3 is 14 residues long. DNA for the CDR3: TGTGCCAGCAGGGGGCTGGCAGGCTCACGGGGCTACACCTTC. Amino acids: CASRGLAGSRGYTF.

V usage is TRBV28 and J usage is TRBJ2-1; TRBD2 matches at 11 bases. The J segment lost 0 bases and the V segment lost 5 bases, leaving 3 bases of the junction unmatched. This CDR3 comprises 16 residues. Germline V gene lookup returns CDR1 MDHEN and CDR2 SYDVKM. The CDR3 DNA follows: TGTGCCAGCAGTCCCCTAGCGGGGGGCTCCTACAATGAGCAGTTCTTC. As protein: CASSPLAGGSYNEQFF. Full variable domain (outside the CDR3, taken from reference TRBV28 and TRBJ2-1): DVKVTQSSRYLVKRTGEKVFLECVQDMDHENMFWYRQDPGLGLRLIYFSYDVKMKEKGDIPEGYSVSREKKERFSLILESASTNQTSMYLCASSPLAGGSYNEQFFGPGTRLTVL.

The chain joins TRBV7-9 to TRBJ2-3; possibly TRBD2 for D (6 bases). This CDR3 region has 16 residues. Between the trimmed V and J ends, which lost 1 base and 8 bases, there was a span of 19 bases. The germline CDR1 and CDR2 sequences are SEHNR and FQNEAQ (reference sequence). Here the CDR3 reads CASSLGGETPRGTQYF. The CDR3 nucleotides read TGTGCCAGCAGCTTAGGGGGGGAGACCCCTCGGGGTACGCAGTATTTT.

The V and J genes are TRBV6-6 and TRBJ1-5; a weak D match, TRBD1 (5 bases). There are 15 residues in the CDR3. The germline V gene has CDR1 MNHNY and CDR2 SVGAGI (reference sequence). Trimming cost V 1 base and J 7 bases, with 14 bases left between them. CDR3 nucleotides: TGTGCCAGCAGTTACTTAGGTCAGGGATCGCAGCCCCAGCATTTT. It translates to CASSYLGQGSQPQHF.

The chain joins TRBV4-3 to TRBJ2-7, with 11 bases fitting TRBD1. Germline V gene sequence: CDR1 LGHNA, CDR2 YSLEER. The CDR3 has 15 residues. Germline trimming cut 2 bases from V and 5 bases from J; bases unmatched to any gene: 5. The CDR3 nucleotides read TGCGCCAGCAGCCAAAGAGGGGACAGGGGGAACGAGCAGTACTTC. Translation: CASSQRGDRGNEQYF.

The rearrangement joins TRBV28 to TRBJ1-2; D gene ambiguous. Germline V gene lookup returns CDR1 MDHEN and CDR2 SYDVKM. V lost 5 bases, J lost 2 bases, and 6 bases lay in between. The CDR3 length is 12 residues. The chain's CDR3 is CASSPVNYGYTF. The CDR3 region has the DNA TGTGCCAGCAGTCCAGTGAACTATGGCTACACCTTC.

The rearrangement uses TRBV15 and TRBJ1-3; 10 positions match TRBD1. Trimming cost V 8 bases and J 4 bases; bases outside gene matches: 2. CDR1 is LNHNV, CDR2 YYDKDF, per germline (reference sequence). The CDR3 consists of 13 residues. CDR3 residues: CATLGQGGNTIYF. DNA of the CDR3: TGTGCCACCCTGGGACAGGGGGGAAACACCATATATTTT.

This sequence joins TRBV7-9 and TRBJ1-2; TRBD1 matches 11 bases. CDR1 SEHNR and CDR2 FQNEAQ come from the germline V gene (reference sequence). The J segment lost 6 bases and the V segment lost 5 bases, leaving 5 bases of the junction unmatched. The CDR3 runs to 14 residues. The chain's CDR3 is CASSRTGGNHGYTF. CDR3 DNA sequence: TGTGCCAGCAGCCGGACAGGGGGCAACCATGGCTACACCTTC.

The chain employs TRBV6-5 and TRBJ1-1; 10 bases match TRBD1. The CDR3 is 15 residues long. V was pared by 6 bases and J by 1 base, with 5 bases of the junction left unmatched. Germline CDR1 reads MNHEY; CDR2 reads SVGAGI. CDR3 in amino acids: CASSATGGTNTEAFF. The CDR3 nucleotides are TGTGCCAGCAGCGCGACAGGGGGCACGAACACTGAAGCTTTCTTT.

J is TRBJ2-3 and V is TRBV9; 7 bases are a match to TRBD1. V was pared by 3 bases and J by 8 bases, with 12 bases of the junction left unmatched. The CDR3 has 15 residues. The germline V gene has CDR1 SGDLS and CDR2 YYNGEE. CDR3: CASSEEQGLPATQYF. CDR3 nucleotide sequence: TGTGCCAGCAGCGAAGAACAGGGGCTACCTGCTACGCAGTATTTT. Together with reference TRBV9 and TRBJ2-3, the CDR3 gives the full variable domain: DSGVTQTPKHLITATGQRVTLRCSPRSGDLSVYWYQQSLDQGLQFLIQYYNGEERAKGNILERFSAQQFPDLHSELNLSSLELGDSALYFCASSEEQGLPATQYFGPGTRLTVL.

The CDR3 region has the DNA TGCGCCAGCAATGAGGGGGCTTACAATGAGCAGTTCTTC. Amino acids: CASNEGAYNEQFF. This chain joins TRBV5-1 and TRBJ2-1; 7 bases align to TRBD1. In germline, CDR1 is SGHRS, CDR2 YFSETQ. Trimming at V came to 6 bases and at J to 4 bases, leaving 4 bases not matched to a gene. The CDR3 contains 13 residues.

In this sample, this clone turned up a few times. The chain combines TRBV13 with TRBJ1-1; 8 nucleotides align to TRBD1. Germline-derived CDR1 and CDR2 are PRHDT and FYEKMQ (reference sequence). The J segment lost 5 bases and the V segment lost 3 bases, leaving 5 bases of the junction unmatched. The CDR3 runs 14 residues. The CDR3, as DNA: TGTGCCAGCAGCTTGGGGACAGGATGGACTGAAGCTTTCTTT. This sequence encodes CASSLGTGWTEAFF.